Below, 4 T cell receptor beta chains from the same sample are listed, as sequenced in a study of blood T cells in healthy people across ages. Combining a sample-barcoded 5' primer with a J-beta primer mix, a second PCR ran for roughly 7 to 12 cycles. TCRdb reanalysed the 5' RACE reads using MiXCR and keeps one entry per CDR3 protein. The sample lists around 1,700,000 distinct CDR3 sequences, 28% occurring once. Sequencing used blood. The origin of the receptors is a woman aged 25-40 years in good health.

V and J are TRBV9 and TRBJ2-1, with 9 bases identical to TRBD2. The CDR3 totals 15 residues. CDR1 is SGDLS, CDR2 YYNGEE, per germline. V trimming: 1 base; J trimming: 9 bases; junction bases outside the gene matches: 8. CDR3 bases: TGTGCCAGCAGCGTAATAGCGGGAGATCGAAGTGAGCAGTTCTTC. Its translation is CASSVIAGDRSEQFF.

CDR3 nucleotides: TGTGCCAGCAGCAGGGCTAGCGGGAGCGTCCACGAGCAGTACTTC. This sequence encodes CASSRASGSVHEQYF. The chain uses TRBV7-3 and TRBJ2-5, with 10 bases identical to TRBD2. The J call is uncertain, as TRBJ2-7 better fits the DNA end. Germline V lookup: CDR1 SGHTA, CDR2 FQGTGA. There are 15 residues in the CDR3.

This clonotype has only a few counts. This sequence joins TRBV12-5 and TRBJ2-7; TRBD2 is a possible D gene (5 bases). V was cut by 0 bases and J by 3 bases, with 6 bases left in between. Germline lookup yields CDR1 LGHNT and CDR2 FRNRAP. CDR3 length: 13 amino acids. The CDR3 reads CASGLVTSYEQYF. The CDR3 DNA sequence: TGTGCTAGTGGTTTGGTAACTAGCTACGAGCAGTACTTC.

This clonotype occurred a few times. V gene TRBV7-9 combines with J gene TRBJ2-1; D call uncertain. Trimming cost V 3 bases and J 9 bases, with 12 bases left between them. Germline CDR1 is SEHNR and CDR2 is FQNEAQ (reference sequence). This CDR3 has 13 amino acids. This CDR3 reads CASSFSTESEQFF. CDR3 in DNA: TGTGCCAGCAGCTTTTCAACGGAAAGTGAGCAGTTCTTC. Combining the CDR3 with reference TRBV7-9 and TRBJ2-1 gives the whole variable domain DTGVSQNPRHKITKRGQNVTFRCDPISEHNRLYWYRQTLGQGPEFLTYFQNEAQLEKSRLLSDRFSAERPKGSFSTLEIQRTEQGDSAMYLCASSFSTESEQFFGPGTRLTVL.